One and the same sample provided the 14 T cell receptor beta chains below, sequenced in a study of cytomegalovirus exposure and HLA in healthy donors. Data came from immunoSEQ multiplex PCR; TCRdb stores just in-frame clones and leaves some out. Here the sample spans about 160,000 clones, roughly 96% being singletons. Specimen: PBMCs. Every receptor here comes from a woman in her late teens or twenties in good health and CMV-seronegative.

This chain links TRBV6-5 with TRBJ1-3; the D is unclear. CDR1 and CDR2 from the germline V gene are MNHEY and SVGAGI. The CDR3 length is 13 residues. Trimming took off 0 bases at V and 10 bases at J, with 10 bases between the two ends. CDR3 protein: CASSYSEALTIYF. CDR3 in DNA: TGTGCCAGCAGTTACTCAGAGGCCTTAACCATATATTTT.

This sequence joins TRBV2 and TRBJ2-2; 10 bases match TRBD1. V dropped 7 bases and J dropped 3; count of bases not matched to a gene: 8. The CDR3 runs 16 residues. Germline V lookup: CDR1 SNHLY, CDR2 FYNNEI. CDR3 region: CASKTGTGVYTGELFF. The CDR3, as DNA: TGTGCCAGCAAGACCGGGACAGGGGTATACACCGGGGAGCTGTTTTTT. The whole variable domain, remainder taken from reference TRBV2 and TRBJ2-2, is EPEVTQTPSHQVTQMGQEVILRCVPISNHLYFYWYRQILGQKVEFLVSFYNNEISEKSEIFDDQFSVERPDGSNFTLKIRSTKLEDSAMYFCASKTGTGVYTGELFFGEGSRLTVL.

This chain links TRBV9 with TRBJ1-6, with unresolved D. Germline CDR1 and CDR2: SGDLS and YYNGEE. The CDR3 length is 14 residues. V was trimmed by 0 bases and J by 10 bases, leaving 11 bases between them. In nucleotides, the CDR3 is TGTGCCAGCAGCGTAGGGGGAGGAGGATCACCCCTCCACTTT. It encodes CASSVGGGGSPLHF.

The chain combines TRBV5-1 with TRBJ2-3; D uncertain. The germline V and J ends were trimmed by 6 bases and 2 bases, with 16 bases remaining between them. The CDR3 is made up of 15 amino acids. CDR1 is SGHRS and CDR2 is YFSETQ in the germline V gene. CDR3 sequence reads: CASTQDSLPTDTQYF. The CDR3 DNA sequence: TGCGCCAGCACCCAAGACTCCCTACCCACAGATACGCAGTATTTT.

The chain has TRBV7-9 and TRBJ2-1, with 7 bases fitting TRBD1. From germline, CDR1 is SEHNR and CDR2 FQNEAQ (reference sequence). There are 14 residues in the CDR3. The trim removed 5 bases at V and 5 bases at J, leaving 6 bases unmatched. The CDR3 region has the DNA TGTGCCAGCAGCCGGGGACAGTTAAACAATGAGCAGTTCTTC. Translated, it gives CASSRGQLNNEQFF. The full variable domain, completed using reference TRBV7-9 and TRBJ2-1, is DTGVSQNPRHKITKRGQNVTFRCDPISEHNRLYWYRQTLGQGPEFLTYFQNEAQLEKSRLLSDRFSAERPKGSFSTLEIQRTEQGDSAMYLCASSRGQLNNEQFFGPGTRLTVL.

This chain joins TRBV6-5 and TRBJ2-1, with D possibly matching TRBD1 (6 bases). CDR1 MNHEY and CDR2 SVGAGI come from the germline V gene. The CDR3 consists of 11 residues. V gave up 8 bases and J gave up 8 bases, with 10 bases separating them. CDR3 bases: TGTGCCAGCGGGACAAGGGATGAGCAGTTCTTC. Its translation is CASGTRDEQFF.

J is TRBJ1-2 and V is TRBV20-1; possibly TRBD1 for D (6 bases). The CDR3 loop spans 11 amino acids. Per germline, CDR1 DFQATT and CDR2 SNEGSKA (reference sequence). Trimming took off 2 bases at V and 8 bases at J, with 9 bases between the two ends. CDR3 loop: CSARRGGGYTF. CDR3 nucleotide sequence: TGCAGTGCTAGAAGGGGGGGCGGCTACACCTTC.

The chain carries TRBV6-6 and TRBJ2-3; 11 bases align to TRBD2. V shed 2 bases, J shed 4 bases, and the junction held 2 bases outside the gene matches. This CDR3 contains 15 residues. Germline-derived CDR1 and CDR2 are MNHNY and SVGAGI (reference sequence). This chain's CDR3 is CASSYLSGGADTQYF. In DNA, the CDR3 is TGTGCCAGCAGTTACCTTAGCGGGGGGGCAGATACGCAGTATTTT.

V and J are TRBV18 and TRBJ2-1; 11 positions agree with TRBD1. The CDR3 length is 17 residues. V lost 0 bases, J lost 3 bases, and 4 bases stayed unmatched. The V gene's germline CDR1 is KGHSH and CDR2 LQKENI. The CDR3 nucleotides read TGTGCCAGCTCACCACCGCCGGGACAGGGGGACTACAATGAGCAGTTCTTC. As protein: CASSPPPGQGDYNEQFF. Full variable domain (rest looked up from reference TRBV18 and TRBJ2-1): NAGVMQNPRHLVRRRGQEARLRCSPMKGHSHVYWYRQLPEEGLKFMVYLQKENIIDESGMPKERFSAEFPKEGPSILRIQQVVRGDSAAYFCASSPPPGQGDYNEQFFGPGTRLTVL.

In its sample, this clone was seen a few times. The genes are TRBV5-4 and TRBJ1-3, with 7 bases fitting TRBD1. There are 13 residues in the CDR3. After removal of 4 bases from V and 8 bases from J, the junction contained 6 bases not matched to a gene. Germline lookup yields CDR1 SGHNT and CDR2 YYREEE (reference sequence). The CDR3 nucleotides read TGTGCCAGCAGCCGACAGGGAGATTACACCATATATTTT. Translation: CASSRQGDYTIYF.

This clone was recorded once. The rearrangement joins TRBV19 to TRBJ1-6; D gene ambiguous. The CDR3 is made up of 12 amino acids. Trimming took off 7 bases at V and 6 bases at J, with 7 bases between the two ends. Per the germline V gene, CDR1 is LNHDA and CDR2 is SQIVND (reference sequence). CDR3 region: CASNGGNSPLHF. The DNA of the CDR3 is TGTGCCAGTAATGGAGGTAATTCACCCCTCCACTTT.

This sequence joins TRBV4-3 and TRBJ2-7; 7 nucleotides agree with TRBD2. V was pared by 3 bases and J by 4 bases, with 9 bases of the junction left unmatched. Germline V gives CDR1 LGHNA, CDR2 YSLEER. The CDR3 spans 15 residues. CDR3 residues: CASSQGGEEEYEQYF. As DNA, the CDR3 is TGCGCCAGCAGCCAGGGGGGGGAGGAGGAGTACGAGCAGTACTTC.

The J gene is TRBJ1-1, the V gene TRBV2; D gene uncertain. This CDR3 is built from 11 residues. In germline, CDR1 is SNHLY, CDR2 FYNNEI. The V and J ends lost 5 bases and 8 bases respectively, with 9 bases between them. CDR3 amino acids: CASSRGGEAFF. CDR3 coding DNA: TGTGCCAGCAGTCGAGGAGGGGAAGCTTTCTTT.

The V and J genes are TRBV19 and TRBJ1-6; 8 bases fit TRBD1. This CDR3 comprises 14 residues. Per germline, CDR1 LNHDA and CDR2 SQIVND (reference sequence). Losses at the gene ends were 6 bases for V and 7 bases for J; bases not matched to a gene: 5. The CDR3 protein is CASSPGQGNSPLHF. DNA for the CDR3: TGTGCCAGTAGCCCCGGACAGGGAAATTCACCCCTCCACTTT.